This TCR beta chain comes out of a study of blood T cell repertoires in COVID-19. Participant-given clinical history determined each cohort assignment. Donors of Cohort 3 who recovered were those that had two negative PCRs, clearance, or symptom resolution. As processed by the authors: Estimation of nucleated cell counts was performed using reference gene primer amplification. Libraries were prepared by immunoSEQ multiplex PCR; TCRdb keeps only in-frame clonotypes and omits some of them. Clonal size and the V and J genes are those of that table, whereas D and trimming came from the DNA. The sample holds 250,000 to 350,000 clones; about 88% are singletons and the top ten take 2.5% to 3.5%. This CDR3 region has 14 residues. Germline CDR1 and CDR2: MNHEY and SVGAGI. Trimming took 5 bases from V and 1 from J, leaving 9 bases between them.

This clonotype was sampled from a woman aged 45-59 years who had recovered from COVID-19. Material: PBMCs or T cells enriched from blood (not recorded which). The chain employs TRBV6-5 and TRBJ1-3; a possible D gene is TRBD1 (5 bases). CDR3 sequence reads: CASSSPGSGNTIYF. CDR3 sequence (DNA): TGTGCCAGCAGTAGTCCAGGGTCTGGAAACACCATATATTTT.